What follows are 3 T cell receptor beta chains derived from one specimen sequenced in a study of T-cell memory formation after mild COVID-19. A single record per CDR3 protein comes from TCRdb applying MiXCR to the 5' RACE reads. The sample yields approximately 570,000 distinct CDR3 sequences, about a sixth seen once. The sequenced sample was PBMCs or a T cell subset sorted from them (not recorded which). These receptors all stem from an adult woman who had mild COVID-19 (a few samples of this study predate the infection). Cell type and time point are not known.

The chain's CDR3 is CASSHPLAGVEDTQYF. Here the CDR3 DNA reads TGTGCCAGCAGTCACCCCCTAGCGGGGGTTGAAGATACGCAGTATTTT. The rearrangement joins TRBV6-6 to TRBJ2-3; 10 nucleotides align to TRBD2. J lost 5 bases, V lost 5 bases, and 10 bases had no gene match. CDR1 MNHNY and CDR2 SVGAGI come from the germline V gene (reference sequence). The CDR3 length is 16 residues.

CDR3 DNA: TGCGCCAGCAGTATACAGAACGTCCCCCGGGATACGCAGTATTTT. Amino acid sequence: CASSIQNVPRDTQYF. The J gene is TRBJ2-3, the V gene TRBV5-1; D not certain. The ends were cut back, 5 bases at V and 6 bases at J, with 19 bases in the middle. The CDR3 has 15 residues. Germline CDR1 and CDR2: SGHRS and YFSETQ.

V and J are TRBV15 and TRBJ2-7; 7 nucleotides agree with TRBD1. The CDR3 is made up of 14 amino acids. V lost 2 bases to trimming and J lost 5 bases; unmatched junction nucleotides: 6. Germline V gives CDR1 LNHNV, CDR2 YYDKDF (reference sequence). This CDR3 reads CATSRSGTAHEQYF. In DNA form, the CDR3 reads TGTGCCACCAGCAGATCCGGGACAGCCCACGAGCAGTACTTC.